This T cell receptor (beta chain) was sequenced during a study of blood T cell repertoires in COVID-19. The length of the CDR3 is 15 residues. Germline CDR1 reads MDHEN; CDR2 reads SYDVKM. V was pared by 4 bases and J by 4 bases, with 14 bases between. Sequenced by immunoSEQ multiplex PCR; TCRdb stores in-frame clones only, minus some. Among 78,000 or so clones listed, about 87% were seen once. This receptor was obtained from a woman in her forties or fifties with acute or convalescent COVID-19. The chain has TRBV28 and TRBJ1-5; D uncertain. The material sequenced was peripheral blood. CDR3 DNA: TGTGCCAGCAGTTCAAGGCGCGGCCTAAATCAGCCCCAGCATTTT. This codes for CASSSRRGLNQPQHF.